This T cell receptor (beta chain) came from a study of blood T cell repertoires in COVID-19. Turning to the study itself: Material from acute and convalescent COVID-19 was sourced from the United States, Italy and Spain.

Per the original methods: Scientists estimated how many nucleated cells there were by amplifying reference gene primers. TCRdb's table, derived via immunoSEQ multiplex PCR, lists solely in-frame clones and lacks some. The V and J calls and clone size were taken over from that table, and D and trimming were inferred from the DNA. The repertoire includes about 220,000 clones, 70% to 85% of them detected once, and 3% to 4% sits in the top ten. Germline V CDR1 and CDR2: MGHRA, YSYEKL. Trimming at V came to 0 bases and at J to 8 bases, leaving 24 bases not matched to a gene. The CDR3 extends over 22 amino acids. Participants' reported clinical history set cohort assignment. Symptom resolution, clearance, or two negative PCRs marked the recovered donors of Cohort 3.

The sample comprised PBMCs or T cells enriched from blood (not recorded which). The source is an older woman who had recovered from COVID-19. The V and J genes are TRBV4-1 and TRBJ1-4, with 10 bases fitting TRBD1. Here the CDR3 reads CASSQDLGVSGQGHRNEEKLFF. The CDR3 DNA is TGCGCCAGCAGCCAAGATTTGGGTGTTTCGGGACAGGGGCACAGGAATGAGGAAAAACTGTTTTTT.